The entry below describes one TCR beta chain. Cohorts were assigned according to the clinical history that participants reported. These data are taken from a study of blood T cell repertoires in COVID-19. In the study overall: Donors in the United States, Italy and Spain gave samples during acute or convalescent COVID-19. The analysed material was cDNA or gDNA that came from T cells, B-cell-depleted T cells, or PBMCs.

Looked up from germline, CDR1 is LNHDA and CDR2 is SQIVND (reference sequence). CDR3 length: 17 residues. Trimming at V came to 1 base and at J to 4 bases, leaving 12 bases not matched to a gene. The method was immunoSEQ multiplex PCR; TCRdb's version includes in-frame clones alone and lacks a portion of them. The data contain 350,000 to 400,000 clones, approximately 91% of them singletons. J is TRBJ1-2 and V is TRBV19; TRBD1 aligns across 7 bases. The receptor was isolated from a woman aged 35 to 49 who had been exposed to COVID-19. The sequenced material came from PBMCs or T cells enriched from blood (not recorded which). CDR3 sequence (DNA): TGTGCCAGTAGTATAGGGAGGAGCCGGGACAGAGTCTATGGCTACACCTTC. Residues: CASSIGRSRDRVYGYTF.